This T cell receptor (beta chain) was documented in a study of shared clonotypes between healthy human individuals. Across the study: The donors, a couple of women and three men, were aged 18 to 49. Used for every donor were three CD4 naive, three CD4 memory, two CD8 naive and one CD8 memory plate. Whole-study results and caveats: Generation probability values for non-shared clonotypes were lower than those for clonotypes shared by all four donors.

Generated by immunoSEQ multiplex PCR, the TCRdb table keeps only in-frame clones and is missing some. The sample includes over a million clones, around 74% of them seen just once. As regards this clone: Its antigen is not known. Other DNA sequences from this sample encode an identical CDR3 as well.

CDR1 SGHNT and CDR2 YENEEA come from the germline V gene. V shed 1 base and J shed 4 bases, with 7 bases lying between them. CDR3 length: 13 residues. The source is a young man in good health. The sequenced material came from memory CD4+ T cells sorted from blood. This sample's subset: CD45RA-negative fraction. J is TRBJ2-5 and V is TRBV11-3, with no clear D. The CDR3 region has the DNA TGTGCCAGCAGCTTAGGAGGTGCAGAGACCCAGTACTTC. This codes for CASSLGGAETQYF.